The present T cell receptor (beta chain) was sequenced within a study of beta chain features in type 1 diabetes. Study outcomes and limitations: Among all four CD4+ subsets, Type 1 diabetes patients had TCRB CDR3s that were moderately but significantly shorter.

Of the isolated RNA, all was reverse transcribed, and so the sequenced material was expressed TCRB transcripts. Sequencing used immunoSEQ multiplex PCR; TCRdb keeps in-frame clones, though not all of them. The data contain some 350,000 clones, around 10% of them seen just once; the ten biggest clones take up roughly 0.6%. Regarding this clone: Its antigen is undetermined.

The CDR3 covers 14 residues. Losses at the gene ends were 1 base for V and 5 bases for J; bases not matched to a gene: 5. Germline V CDR1 and CDR2: SGHRS, YFSETQ. The sequence was obtained from a young man with type 1 diabetes. This chain connects TRBV5-1 to TRBJ2-7, with 8 bases identical to TRBD2. Specimen: central memory CD4+ T cells from blood. The CDR3 region has the DNA TGCGCCAGCAGCTTGACTAGCGGAAATAACGAGCAGTACTTC. This gives the protein CASSLTSGNNEQYF.